This paragraph reports one T cell receptor beta chain. During the collection period, no donor immune events like infections were recorded. This specimen belongs to a study of identifying expanded T cells in peripheral blood. The method was immunoSEQ multiplex PCR; TCRdb's version includes in-frame clones alone and lacks a portion of them. This table has 100,000 to 150,000 clones, 84% appearing once. The CDR3 contains 15 residues. Germline loops: CDR1 LNHDA, CDR2 SQIVND (reference sequence). Trimming stripped 2 bases from V and 2 bases from J, with 11 bases between. The genes are TRBV19 and TRBJ2-3; D unclear. The clonotype originates from a person aged 18 to 75 in good health. The specimen sequenced was blood. This CDR3 reads CASSISSPDTDTQYF. The CDR3 DNA reads as TGTGCCAGTAGTATATCTTCACCCGACACAGATACGCAGTATTTT.